Following are 11 T cell receptor beta chains from one sample sequenced in a study of vaccination effects on CD4 cells after COVID-19. Their antigen targets remain unknown. Sequencing was performed with immunoSEQ multiplex PCR; in TCRdb, only in-frame clones are kept and a portion is missing. The data show around 37,000 clones, 73% seen once. Antigen-specific CD4+ T cell clonotypes were called by their expansion after viral peptide-pool culture in ViraFEST. Investigators separated out CD4+ T cells once around nine days of culture had passed. PCR showed that the person got SARS-CoV-2 infection at some point between March and December 2020. Sequencing used CD4+ T cells from PBMCs cultured with a peptide pool, obtained before COVID-19 vaccination. The receptors here all came from a human donor who had a prior SARS-CoV-2 infection.

This clone was detected many times. The J gene is TRBJ2-4, the V gene TRBV5-1; 7 bases align to TRBD1. V trimming: 2 bases; J trimming: 2 bases; junction bases outside the gene matches: 1. Per germline, CDR1 SGHRS and CDR2 YFSETQ. This CDR3 comprises 14 residues. The chain's CDR3 is CASSLQGTKNIQYF. The CDR3 DNA reads TGCGCCAGCAGCTTACAGGGGACCAAAAACATTCAGTACTTC.

V and J are TRBV9 and TRBJ2-3, with a possible D match to TRBD2 (5 bases). V was clipped by 0 bases and J by 1 base, with 12 bases between them. This CDR3 contains 16 residues. The germline gives CDR1 SGDLS, CDR2 YYNGEE. In DNA, the CDR3 is TGTGCCAGCAGCGTAGAGCCCGACTACCGCACAGATACGCAGTATTTT. As protein: CASSVEPDYRTDTQYF.

This rearrangement joins TRBV12-3 or TRBV12-4 to TRBJ1-2; D unclear. This CDR3 is 11 amino acids long. V lost 4 bases to trimming and J lost 4 bases, with 4 bases between them. CDR3: CASSSAYGYTF. The CDR3, as DNA: TGTGCCAGCAGTTCAGCCTATGGCTACACCTTC.

The CDR3, as DNA: TGTGCCAGCAGCCAAGAAGAGAGACGCTCCTACAATGAGCAGTTCTTC. It translates to CASSQEERRSYNEQFF. The J gene is TRBJ2-1, the V gene TRBV4-2; D is undetermined. CDR1 and CDR2 (germline): LGHNA, YNFKEQ. This CDR3 has 16 residues. The ends were cut back, 0 bases at V and 0 bases at J, with 9 bases in the middle.

The chain uses TRBV2 and TRBJ2-5, with 14 bases matching TRBD2. Trimming removed 6 bases from V and 5 bases from J; junction bases left unmatched: 11. CDR1 is SNHLY and CDR2 is FYNNEI in the germline V gene. There are 17 residues in the CDR3. In nucleotides, the CDR3 is TGTGCCAGCAGAAGAGGGACTAGCGGGGGAGTTGGGGAGACCCAGTACTTC. Amino acids: CASRRGTSGGVGETQYF.

V gene TRBV6-2 or TRBV6-3 combines with J gene TRBJ2-7; 11 bases are shared with TRBD2. In germline, CDR1 is MNHEY, CDR2 SVGEGT. This CDR3 comprises 15 residues. The junction had 7 bases not matched to a gene; V was cut back by 4 bases and J by 5 bases. The CDR3 loop reads CASSFRTSGRNEQYF. CDR3 nucleotides: TGTGCCAGCAGTTTCCGTACTAGCGGGAGAAACGAGCAGTACTTC.

The genes are TRBV7-6 and TRBJ2-1; tentatively, D is TRBD1 or TRBD2 (5 bases each). The CDR3 runs to 17 residues. Germline-derived CDR1 and CDR2 are SGHVS and FNYEAQ. The V end lost 2 bases, the J end lost 4 bases, and 18 bases lay between the germline ends. The CDR3 spells CASSLWGGPGDYNEQFF. DNA of the CDR3: TGTGCCAGCAGCTTATGGGGCGGGCCAGGAGATTACAATGAGCAGTTCTTC.

V gene TRBV27 combines with J gene TRBJ2-7; D gene ambiguous. Germline CDR1 is MNHEY and CDR2 is SMNVEV (reference sequence). This CDR3 has 14 residues. The ends were cut back, 3 bases at V and 0 bases at J, with 9 bases in the middle. CDR3 amino acids: CASSLFQSSYEQYF. For the CDR3, the DNA is TGTGCCAGCAGTTTGTTCCAGAGCTCCTACGAGCAGTACTTC.

This chain joins TRBV5-4 and TRBJ2-1, with unresolved D. The CDR3 loop spans 15 amino acids. Per the germline V gene, CDR1 is SGHNT and CDR2 is YYREEE (reference sequence). Trimming removed 0 bases from V and 0 bases from J, with 7 bases in between. The CDR3 DNA sequence: TGTGCCAGCAGCTTGGATCGAAGCTCCTACAATGAGCAGTTCTTC. Its protein is CASSLDRSSYNEQFF.

This chain links TRBV5-1 with TRBJ1-2, with no clear D. Germline V gives CDR1 SGHRS, CDR2 YFSETQ. V gave up 4 bases and J gave up 3 bases, with 16 bases separating them. The CDR3 totals 15 residues. In DNA, the CDR3 is TGCGCCAGCAGCCCCATAGGGCAGCTATACTATGGCTACACCTTC. Protein: CASSPIGQLYYGYTF.

The gene calls are TRBV4-3 and TRBJ2-3, with 16 bases that match TRBD2. Germline V CDR1 and CDR2: LGHNA, YSLEER. The CDR3 totals 18 residues. V dropped 2 bases and J dropped 5; count of bases not matched to a gene: 7. CDR3: CASSQQGLAGGRRDTQYF. The CDR3 bases are TGCGCCAGCAGCCAACAGGGACTAGCGGGAGGGCGGCGAGATACGCAGTATTTT.